Detailed here is one TCR beta chain. Clones were read by immunoSEQ multiplex PCR, and TCRdb kept only the in-frame ones, dropping some. Here the sample spans over 50,000 clones, 94% being singletons. Trimming cost V 5 bases and J 0 bases, with 14 bases left between them. The CDR3 is made up of 16 amino acids. Germline V gene lookup returns CDR1 MDHEN and CDR2 SYDVKM. This specimen belongs to a study of technical replicates of blood from a handful of donors. The receptor comes from a human donor in good health. The chain uses TRBV28 and TRBJ2-4; D is perhaps TRBD2 (5 bases). The sample comprised T cells isolated from PBMCs. Written as DNA, the CDR3 is TGTGCCAGCAGTGGAGCGGAGCGTGTAGCCAAAAACATTCAGTACTTC. Protein sequence: CASSGAERVAKNIQYF.